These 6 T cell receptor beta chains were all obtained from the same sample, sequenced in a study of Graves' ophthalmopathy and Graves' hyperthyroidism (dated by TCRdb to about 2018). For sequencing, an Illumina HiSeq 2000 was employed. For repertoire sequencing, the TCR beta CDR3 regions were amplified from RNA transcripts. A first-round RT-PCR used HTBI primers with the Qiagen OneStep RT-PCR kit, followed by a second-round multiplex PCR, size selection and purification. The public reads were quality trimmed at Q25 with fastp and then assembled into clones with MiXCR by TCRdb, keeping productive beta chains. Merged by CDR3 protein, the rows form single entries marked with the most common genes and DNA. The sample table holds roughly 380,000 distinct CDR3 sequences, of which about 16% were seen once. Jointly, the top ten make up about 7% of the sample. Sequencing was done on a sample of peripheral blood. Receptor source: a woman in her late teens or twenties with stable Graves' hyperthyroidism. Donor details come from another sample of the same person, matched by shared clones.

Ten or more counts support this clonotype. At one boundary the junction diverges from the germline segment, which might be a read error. CDR3 in amino acids: CASSYRGLLAKNIKYF. CDR3 bases: TGTGCCAGCAGTTACAGAGGCCTTCTAGCCAAAAACATTAAGTACTTC. The V call is TRBV6-2 or TRBV6-3, the J call TRBJ2-4, with D perhaps TRBD2 (5 bases). CDR1 and CDR2 (germline): MNHEY, SVGEGT. This CDR3 has 16 amino acids.

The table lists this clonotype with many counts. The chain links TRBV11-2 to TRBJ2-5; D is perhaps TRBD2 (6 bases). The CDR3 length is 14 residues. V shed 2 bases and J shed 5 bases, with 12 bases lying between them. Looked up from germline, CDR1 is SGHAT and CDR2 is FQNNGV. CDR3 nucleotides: TGTGCCAGCAGCTTAATTCGCGGGGTGGAGACCCAGTACTTC. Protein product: CASSLIRGVETQYF. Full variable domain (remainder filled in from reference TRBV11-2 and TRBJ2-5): EAGVAQSPRYKIIEKRQSVAFWCNPISGHATLYWYQQILGQGPKLLIQFQNNGVVDDSQLPKDRFSAERLKGVDSTLKIQPAKLEDSAVYLCASSLIRGVETQYFGPGTRLLVL.

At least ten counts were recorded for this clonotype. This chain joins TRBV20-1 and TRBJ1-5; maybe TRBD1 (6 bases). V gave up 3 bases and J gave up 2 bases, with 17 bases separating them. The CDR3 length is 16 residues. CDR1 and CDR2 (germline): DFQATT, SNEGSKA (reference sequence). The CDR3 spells CSASLPGAVGNQPQHF. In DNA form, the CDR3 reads TGCAGTGCTAGCCTACCGGGGGCCGTGGGCAATCAGCCCCAGCATTTT.

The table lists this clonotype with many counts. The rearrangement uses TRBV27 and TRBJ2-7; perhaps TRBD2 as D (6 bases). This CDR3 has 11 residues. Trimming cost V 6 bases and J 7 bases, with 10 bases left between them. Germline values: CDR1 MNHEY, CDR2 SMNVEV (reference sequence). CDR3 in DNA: TGTGCCAGCAGCCGGGGGAGTGAGCAGTACTTC. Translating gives CASSRGSEQYF.

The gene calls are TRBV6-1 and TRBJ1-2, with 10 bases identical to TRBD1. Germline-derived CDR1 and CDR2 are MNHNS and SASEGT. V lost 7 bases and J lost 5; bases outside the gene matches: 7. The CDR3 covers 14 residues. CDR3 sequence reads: CASIRTGGKYGYTF. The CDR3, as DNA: TGTGCCAGCATCCGGACAGGGGGGAAATATGGCTACACCTTC.

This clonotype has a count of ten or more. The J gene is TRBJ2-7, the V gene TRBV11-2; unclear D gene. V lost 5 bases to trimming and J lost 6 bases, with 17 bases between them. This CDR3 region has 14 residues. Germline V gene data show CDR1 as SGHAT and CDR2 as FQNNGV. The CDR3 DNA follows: TGTGCCAGCAGCCCCCTCTGGACGCAATTCGAGCAGTACTTC. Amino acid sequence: CASSPLWTQFEQYF.